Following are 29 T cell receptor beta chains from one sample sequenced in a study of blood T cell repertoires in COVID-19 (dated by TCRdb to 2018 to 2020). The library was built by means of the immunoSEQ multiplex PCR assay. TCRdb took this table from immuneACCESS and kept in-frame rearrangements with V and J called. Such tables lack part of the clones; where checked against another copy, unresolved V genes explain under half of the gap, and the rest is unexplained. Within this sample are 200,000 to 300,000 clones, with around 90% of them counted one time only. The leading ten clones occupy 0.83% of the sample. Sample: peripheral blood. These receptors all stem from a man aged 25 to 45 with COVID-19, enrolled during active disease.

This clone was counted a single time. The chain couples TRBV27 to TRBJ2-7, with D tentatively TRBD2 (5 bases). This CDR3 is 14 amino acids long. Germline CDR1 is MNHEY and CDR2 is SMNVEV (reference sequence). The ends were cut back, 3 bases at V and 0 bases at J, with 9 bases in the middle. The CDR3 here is CASSFRGISYEQYF. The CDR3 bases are TGTGCCAGCAGTTTCCGGGGAATCTCCTACGAGCAGTACTTC.

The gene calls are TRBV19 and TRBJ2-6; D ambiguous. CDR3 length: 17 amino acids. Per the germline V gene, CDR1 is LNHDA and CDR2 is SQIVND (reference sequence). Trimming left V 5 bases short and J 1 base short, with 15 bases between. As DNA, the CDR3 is TGTGCCAGTAGTTTACCCGGGTCTTTTTCTGGGGCCAACGTCCTGACTTTC. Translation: CASSLPGSFSGANVLTF.

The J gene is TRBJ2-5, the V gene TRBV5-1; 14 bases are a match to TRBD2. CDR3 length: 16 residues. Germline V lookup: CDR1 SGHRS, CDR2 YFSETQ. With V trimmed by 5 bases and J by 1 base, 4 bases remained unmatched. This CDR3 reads CASRPGLAGVQETQYF. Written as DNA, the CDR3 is TGCGCCAGCAGACCGGGACTAGCGGGAGTCCAAGAGACCCAGTACTTC.

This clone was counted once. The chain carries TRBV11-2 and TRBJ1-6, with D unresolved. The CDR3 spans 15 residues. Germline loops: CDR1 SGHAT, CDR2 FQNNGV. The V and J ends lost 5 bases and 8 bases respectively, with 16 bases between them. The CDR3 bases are TGTGCCAGCAGCCCGCTGGGTACAGCCCATTCACCCCTCCACTTT. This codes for CASSPLGTAHSPLHF.

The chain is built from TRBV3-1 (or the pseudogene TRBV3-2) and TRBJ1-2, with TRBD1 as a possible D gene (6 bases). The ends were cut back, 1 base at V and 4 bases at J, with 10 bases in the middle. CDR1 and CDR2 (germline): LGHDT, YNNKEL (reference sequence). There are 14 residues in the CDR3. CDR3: CASSQVTGSYGYTF. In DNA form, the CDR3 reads TGTGCCAGCAGCCAAGTCACAGGGAGCTATGGCTACACCTTC.

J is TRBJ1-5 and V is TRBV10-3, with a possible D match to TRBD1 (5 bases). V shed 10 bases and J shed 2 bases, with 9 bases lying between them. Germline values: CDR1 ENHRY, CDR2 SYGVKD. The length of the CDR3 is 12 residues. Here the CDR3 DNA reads TGTGCCACCCAAGGGGGCAATCAGCCCCAGCATTTT. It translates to CATQGGNQPQHF.

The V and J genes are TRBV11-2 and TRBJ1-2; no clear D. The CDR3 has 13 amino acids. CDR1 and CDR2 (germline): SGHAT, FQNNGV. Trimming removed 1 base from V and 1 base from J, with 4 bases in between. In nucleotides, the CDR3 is TGTGCCAGCAGCTTAGGTAGTAACTATGGCTACACCTTC. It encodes CASSLGSNYGYTF.

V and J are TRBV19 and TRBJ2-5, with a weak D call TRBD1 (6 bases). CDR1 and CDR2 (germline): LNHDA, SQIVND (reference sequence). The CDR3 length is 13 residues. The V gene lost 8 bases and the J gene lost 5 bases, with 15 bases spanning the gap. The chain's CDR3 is CASRLRQGETQYF. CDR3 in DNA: TGTGCCAGTCGCTTAAGGCAGGGGGAGACCCAGTACTTC.

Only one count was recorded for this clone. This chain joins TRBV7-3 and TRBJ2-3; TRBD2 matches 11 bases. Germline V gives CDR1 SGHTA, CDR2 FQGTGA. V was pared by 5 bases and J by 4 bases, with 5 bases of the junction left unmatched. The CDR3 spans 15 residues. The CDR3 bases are TGTGCCAGCAGCCCGATAGCGGGGGGGCCAGATACGCAGTATTTT. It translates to CASSPIAGGPDTQYF.

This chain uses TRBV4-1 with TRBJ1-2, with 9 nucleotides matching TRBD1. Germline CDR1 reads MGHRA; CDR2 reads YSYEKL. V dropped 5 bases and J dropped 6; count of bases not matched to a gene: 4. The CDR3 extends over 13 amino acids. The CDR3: CASSYRGQDGYTF. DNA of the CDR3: TGCGCCAGCAGCTACAGGGGGCAGGATGGCTACACCTTC.

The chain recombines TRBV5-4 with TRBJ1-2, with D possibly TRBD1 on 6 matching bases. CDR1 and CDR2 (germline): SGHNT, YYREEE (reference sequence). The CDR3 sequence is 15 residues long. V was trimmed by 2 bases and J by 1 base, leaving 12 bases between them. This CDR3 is CASSFTWTDNYGYTF. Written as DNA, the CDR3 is TGTGCCAGCAGCTTCACCTGGACAGATAACTATGGCTACACCTTC.

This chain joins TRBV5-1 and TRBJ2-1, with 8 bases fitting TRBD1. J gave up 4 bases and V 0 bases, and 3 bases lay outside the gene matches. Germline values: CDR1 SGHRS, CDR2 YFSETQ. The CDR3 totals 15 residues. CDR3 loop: CASSLETGAYNEQFF. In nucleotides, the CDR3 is TGCGCCAGCAGCTTGGAGACAGGGGCTTACAATGAGCAGTTCTTC.

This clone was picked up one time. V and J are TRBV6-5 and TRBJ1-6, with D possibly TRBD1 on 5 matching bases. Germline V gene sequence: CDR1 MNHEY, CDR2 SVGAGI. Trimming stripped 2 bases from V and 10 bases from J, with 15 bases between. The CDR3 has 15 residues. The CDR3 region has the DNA TGTGCCAGCAGTTACCAGGGCATCGGGGGATCACCCCTCCACTTT. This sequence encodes CASSYQGIGGSPLHF.

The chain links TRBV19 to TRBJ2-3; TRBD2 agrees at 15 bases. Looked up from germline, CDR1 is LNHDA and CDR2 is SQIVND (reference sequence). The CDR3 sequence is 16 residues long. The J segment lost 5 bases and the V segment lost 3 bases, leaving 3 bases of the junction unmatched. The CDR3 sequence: CASSIGTSGGRDTQYF. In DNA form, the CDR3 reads TGTGCCAGTAGTATCGGGACTAGCGGGGGGAGAGATACGCAGTATTTT.

CDR3 bases: TGCAGCGTTGAAGCCTCCAATCGGGGATCCGAAGCTTTCTTT. It yields the protein CSVEASNRGSEAFF. The V and J genes are TRBV29-1 and TRBJ1-1; D call uncertain. The CDR3 sequence is 14 residues long. Trimming took off 1 base at V and 8 bases at J, with 17 bases between the two ends. Germline values: CDR1 SQVTM, CDR2 ANQGSEA.

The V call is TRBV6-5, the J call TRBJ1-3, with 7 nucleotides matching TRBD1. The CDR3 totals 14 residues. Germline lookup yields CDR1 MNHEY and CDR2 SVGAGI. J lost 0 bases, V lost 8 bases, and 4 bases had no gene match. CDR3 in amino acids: CASVGDSSGNTIYF. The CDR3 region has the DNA TGTGCCAGCGTGGGGGACAGCTCTGGAAACACCATATATTTT.

As DNA, the CDR3 is TGTGCCAGTAGCCTACAGGGGAGGTATGGCTACACCTTC. Translated, it gives CASSLQGRYGYTF. The V call is TRBV19, the J call TRBJ1-2; TRBD1 agrees at 7 bases. Looked up from germline, CDR1 is LNHDA and CDR2 is SQIVND (reference sequence). V lost 6 bases to trimming and J lost 5 bases; unmatched junction nucleotides: 6. The CDR3 runs 13 residues.

The CDR3 loop is CASSLDGGFGEKLFF. Written as DNA, the CDR3 is TGCGCCAGCAGCCTGGACGGGGGTTTTGGGGAAAAACTGTTTTTT. This chain joins TRBV5-1 and TRBJ1-4, with D possibly TRBD1 on 5 matching bases. The CDR3 sequence is 15 residues long. Germline lookup yields CDR1 SGHRS and CDR2 YFSETQ. V shed 4 bases and J shed 8 bases, with 18 bases lying between them.

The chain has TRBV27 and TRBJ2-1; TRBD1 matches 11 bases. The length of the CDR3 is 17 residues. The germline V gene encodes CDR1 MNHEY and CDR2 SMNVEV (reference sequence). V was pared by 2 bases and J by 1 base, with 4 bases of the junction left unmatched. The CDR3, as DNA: TGTGCCAGCAGTTTAAGGACAGGGGGCGTATCCTACAATGAGCAGTTCTTC. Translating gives CASSLRTGGVSYNEQFF.

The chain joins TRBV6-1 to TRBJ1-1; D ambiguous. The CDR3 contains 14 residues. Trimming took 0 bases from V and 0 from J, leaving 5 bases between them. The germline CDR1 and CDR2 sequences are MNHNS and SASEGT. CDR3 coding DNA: TGTGCCAGCAGTGAAGCGAGGATGAACACTGAAGCTTTCTTT. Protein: CASSEARMNTEAFF.

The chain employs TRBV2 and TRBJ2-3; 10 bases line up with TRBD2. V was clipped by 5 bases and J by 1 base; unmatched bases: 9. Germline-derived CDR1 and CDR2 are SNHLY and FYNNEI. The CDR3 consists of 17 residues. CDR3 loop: CASSSSGGARGTDTQYF. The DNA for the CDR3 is TGTGCCAGCAGTTCTAGCGGGGGTGCCCGTGGCACAGATACGCAGTATTTT.

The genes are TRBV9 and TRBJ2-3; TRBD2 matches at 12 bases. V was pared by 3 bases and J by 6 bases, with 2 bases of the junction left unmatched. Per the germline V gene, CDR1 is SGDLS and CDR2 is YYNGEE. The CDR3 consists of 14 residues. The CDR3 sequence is CASSDTSGRDTQYF. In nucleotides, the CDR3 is TGTGCCAGCAGCGACACTAGCGGGAGGGATACGCAGTATTTT.

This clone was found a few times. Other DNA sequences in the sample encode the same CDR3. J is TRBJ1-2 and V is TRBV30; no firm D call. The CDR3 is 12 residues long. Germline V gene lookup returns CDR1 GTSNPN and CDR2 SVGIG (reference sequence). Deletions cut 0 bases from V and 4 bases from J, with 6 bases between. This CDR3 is CAWSVTGYGYTF. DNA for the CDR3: TGTGCCTGGAGTGTTACCGGCTATGGCTACACCTTC.

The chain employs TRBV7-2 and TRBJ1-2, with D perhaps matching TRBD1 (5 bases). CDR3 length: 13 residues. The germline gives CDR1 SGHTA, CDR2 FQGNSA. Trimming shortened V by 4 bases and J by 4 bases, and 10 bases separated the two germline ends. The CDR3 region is CASSSLDSYGYTF. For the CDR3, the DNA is TGTGCCAGCAGCTCGCTAGACAGCTATGGCTACACCTTC.

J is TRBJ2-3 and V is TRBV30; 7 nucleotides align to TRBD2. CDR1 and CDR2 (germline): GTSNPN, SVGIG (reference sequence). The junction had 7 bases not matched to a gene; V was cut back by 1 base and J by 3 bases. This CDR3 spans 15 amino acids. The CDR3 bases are TGTGCCTGGAGTGCTATTCTAGCGGTGACAGATACGCAGTATTTT. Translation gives CAWSAILAVTDTQYF.

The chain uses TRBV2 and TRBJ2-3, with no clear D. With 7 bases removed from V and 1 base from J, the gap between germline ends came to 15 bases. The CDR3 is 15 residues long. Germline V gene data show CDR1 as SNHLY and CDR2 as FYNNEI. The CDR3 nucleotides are TGTGCCAGCACTCCCTTGGTGCAGGGCACAGATACGCAGTATTTT. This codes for CASTPLVQGTDTQYF.

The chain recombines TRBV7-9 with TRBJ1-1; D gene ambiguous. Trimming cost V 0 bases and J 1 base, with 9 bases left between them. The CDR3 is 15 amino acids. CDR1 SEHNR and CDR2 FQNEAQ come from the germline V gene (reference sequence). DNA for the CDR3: TGTGCCAGCAGCTTAGCGAGCGACGGGAACACTGAAGCTTTCTTT. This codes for CASSLASDGNTEAFF.

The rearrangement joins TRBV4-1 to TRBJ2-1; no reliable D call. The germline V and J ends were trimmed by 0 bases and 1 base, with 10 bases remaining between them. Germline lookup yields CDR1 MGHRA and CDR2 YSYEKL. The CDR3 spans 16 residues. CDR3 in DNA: TGCGCCAGCAGCCAAGATCCCGGAGAGTCCTACAATGAGCAGTTCTTC. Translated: CASSQDPGESYNEQFF.

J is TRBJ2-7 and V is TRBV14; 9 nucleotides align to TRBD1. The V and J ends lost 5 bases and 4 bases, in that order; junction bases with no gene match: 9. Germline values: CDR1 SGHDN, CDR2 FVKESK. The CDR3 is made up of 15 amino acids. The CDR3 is CASSAAGTGFYEQYF. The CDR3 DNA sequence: TGTGCCAGCAGCGCAGCCGGGACAGGGTTTTACGAGCAGTACTTC.